This T cell receptor beta chain originates from a study of CD8+CD57+ T cells in acquired aplastic anemia. Before being chosen for sequencing, patients had shown CD8+CD57+ cell expansion by flow cytometry. Study-wide results and limits: It was found that 25 to 35 CD8+ CDR3 sequences were shared between patients and controls. Controls did not differ significantly from patients in CD8+ Simpson's diversity.

CDR3 length: 11 residues. The germline V gene has CDR1 KGHDR and CDR2 SFDVKD. V was shortened by 12 bases and J by 4 bases, with 11 bases between the two germline ends. The template for TCR beta VDJ and CDR3 sequence profiling was genomic DNA. TCRdb fed the reads into MiXCR, producing one record per CDR3 protein. This sample has 150,000 or so distinct CDR3 sequences; 40% to 55% occur once, and the top ten carry approximately 3%. Ten or more counts support this clonotype. The antigen remains undetermined. This clonotype originated in a human donor with aplastic anemia. This chain uses TRBV24-1 with TRBJ1-1; D gene unclear. The sample consisted of sorted CD4+, CD8+, or CD8+CD57+ T cells (not recorded which) from PBMCs. CDR3 amino acids: CAPLSITEAFF. The CDR3 DNA reads as TGTGCCCCGTTAAGCATCACTGAAGCTTTCTTT.